This T cell receptor beta chain was recovered during a study of blood T cell repertoires in COVID-19. Study background: The samples span acute and convalescent COVID-19 from the United States, Italy and Spain. T cells, B-cell-depleted T cells, or PBMCs provided the cDNA or gDNA that served as material.

Per the original data handling: Amplified reference gene primers provided the basis for estimating nucleated cell counts. The protocol was immunoSEQ multiplex PCR, while the TCRdb copy is restricted to in-frame clones and leaves out a portion. V and J calls plus clone size are reproduced from that table; the DNA served to infer D and trimming. The sample has roughly 170,000 clones, about 80% seen once; the top ten hold approximately 7.1%. The V gene lost 2 bases and the J gene lost 3 bases, with 10 bases spanning the gap. The germline V gene encodes CDR1 MDHEN and CDR2 SYDVKM. The CDR3 runs to 14 residues.

Input material: peripheral blood. The chain employs TRBV28 and TRBJ2-5; maybe TRBD2 (6 bases). The sequence came from a human donor in a cohort sampled during active COVID-19. The CDR3 reads CASSLTGGKETQYF. DNA of the CDR3: TGTGCCAGCAGTTTAACCGGGGGTAAAGAGACCCAGTACTTC.